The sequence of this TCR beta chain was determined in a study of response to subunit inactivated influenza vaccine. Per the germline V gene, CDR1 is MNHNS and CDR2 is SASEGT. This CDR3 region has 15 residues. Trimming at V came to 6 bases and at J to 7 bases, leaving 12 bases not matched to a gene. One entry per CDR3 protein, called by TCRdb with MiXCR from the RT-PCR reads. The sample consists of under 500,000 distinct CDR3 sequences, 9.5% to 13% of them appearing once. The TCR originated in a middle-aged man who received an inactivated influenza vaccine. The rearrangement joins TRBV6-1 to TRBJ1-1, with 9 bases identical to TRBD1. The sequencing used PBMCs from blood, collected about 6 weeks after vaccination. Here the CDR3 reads CASSELGTGQGEAFF. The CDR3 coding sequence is TGTGCCAGCAGCGAACTCGGGACAGGGCAGGGTGAAGCTTTCTTT.